One sample yielded the 8 T cell receptor beta chains listed below, sequenced in a study of vaccination and CD4 T cells after COVID-19. Cultured CD4+ T cell DNA was sequenced using the Oncomine TCR Beta short-read assay. TCRdb called the PCR reads again in MiXCR, with one record for every CDR3 protein. The data contain tens of thousands of distinct CDR3 sequences, 55% to 65% of them seen just once; the ten biggest clones take up 20% to 25%. Treatment denoted: approximately 11-day PBMC culture with coronavirus spike peptide pools or control peptides (ViraFEST assay). These TCRs' antigens remain unknown. Sequencing was performed on CD4+ T cells from blood, cultured in vitro, taken before SARS-CoV-2 vaccination. These receptors were taken from a human donor who received a COVID-19 vaccine.

This chain connects TRBV2 to TRBJ1-2; 7 bases match TRBD1. This CDR3 has 13 amino acids. The germline CDR1 and CDR2 sequences are SNHLY and FYNNEI. The V segment lost 3 bases and the J segment 10 bases; nucleotides outside the gene matches: 8. CDR3 DNA: TGTGCCAGCAGTGATGACAGGGTGTACGACTACACCTTC. Translating it yields CASSDDRVYDYTF.

The genes are TRBV11-3 and TRBJ1-2, with 7 nucleotides matching TRBD1. The V gene end was trimmed by 6 bases and the J gene end by 4 bases; junction bases not matched to a gene: 2. The germline CDR1 and CDR2 sequences are SGHNT and YENEEA. The CDR3 length is 12 residues. CDR3: CASSQGGYGYTF. The CDR3, as DNA: TGTGCCAGCAGTCAGGGGGGCTATGGCTACACCTTC.

V and J are TRBV20-1 and TRBJ1-1; D might be TRBD1 (5 bases). Germline lookup yields CDR1 DFQATT and CDR2 SNEGSKA (reference sequence). The CDR3 loop spans 14 amino acids. The chain's CDR3 is CSAARGGGYTEAFF. In DNA, the CDR3 is TGCAGCGCTGCGCGGGGGGGAGGGTACACTGAAGCTTTCTTT.

The chain links TRBV25-1 to TRBJ2-1; no clear D. Germline loops: CDR1 MGHDK, CDR2 SYGVNS. There are 15 residues in the CDR3. V was clipped by 3 bases and J by 4 bases, with 13 bases between them. The CDR3 spells CASSEAGDGYNEQFF. CDR3 bases: TGTGCCAGCAGTGAGGCAGGAGATGGATACAATGAGCAGTTCTTC. Filled out from reference TRBV25-1 and TRBJ2-1, the complete variable domain reads EADIYQTPRYLVIGTGKKITLECSQTMGHDKMYWYQQDPGMELHLIHYSYGVNSTEKGDLSSESTVSRIRTEHFPLTLESARPSHTSQYLCASSEAGDGYNEQFFGPGTRLTVL.

The V gene is TRBV20-1, the J gene TRBJ2-7, with D uncertain. CDR1 is DFQATT, CDR2 SNEGSKA, per germline (reference sequence). This CDR3 comprises 13 residues. Trimming removed 8 bases at V and 3 bases at J, with 17 bases between. The CDR3 spells CSSLLPGHYEQYF. The CDR3, as DNA: TGCAGTAGCCTCCTCCCGGGTCACTACGAGCAGTACTTC.

This sequence joins TRBV10-1 and TRBJ1-6, with 8 bases aligning to TRBD1. The CDR3 contains 13 residues. Per germline, CDR1 WNHNN and CDR2 SYGVQD (reference sequence). Trimming cost V 6 bases and J 13 bases; bases outside gene matches: 8. CDR3 nucleotides: TGCGCCAGCAGACAGGGGGTTCAATCGCCCCTCCACTTT. It is translated as CASRQGVQSPLHF.

The count of this clonotype is one. The V gene is TRBV10-3, the J gene TRBJ1-3; maybe TRBD1 (5 bases). Germline lookup yields CDR1 ENHRY and CDR2 SYGVKD. The ends were cut back, 6 bases at V and 1 base at J, with 10 bases in the middle. This CDR3 region has 14 residues. In nucleotides, the CDR3 is TGTGCCATCAGCCGGGGCCAGTCTGGAAACACCATATATTTT. The encoded protein is CAISRGQSGNTIYF.

The chain's CDR3 is CASSKRTGNTEAFF. Written as DNA, the CDR3 is TGTGCCAGCAGTAAGAGGACGGGGAACACTGAAGCTTTCTTT. The chain uses TRBV2 and TRBJ1-1, with D hard to call. This CDR3 has 14 residues. V lost 5 bases and J 1 base, leaving 11 bases between the germline ends. Germline V gives CDR1 SNHLY, CDR2 FYNNEI. The full variable domain, with the rest looked up from reference TRBV2 and TRBJ1-1, is EPEVTQTPSHQVTQMGQEVILRCVPISNHLYFYWYRQILGQKVEFLVSFYNNEISEKSEIFDDQFSVERPDGSNFTLKIRSTKLEDSAMYFCASSKRTGNTEAFFGQGTRLTVV.